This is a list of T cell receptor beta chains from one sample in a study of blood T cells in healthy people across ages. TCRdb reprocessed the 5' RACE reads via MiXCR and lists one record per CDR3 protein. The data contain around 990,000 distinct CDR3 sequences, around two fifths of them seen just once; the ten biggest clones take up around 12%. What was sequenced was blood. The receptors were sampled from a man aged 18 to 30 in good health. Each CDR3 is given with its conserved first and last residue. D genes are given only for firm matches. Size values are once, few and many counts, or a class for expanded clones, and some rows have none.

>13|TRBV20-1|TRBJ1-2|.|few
TGCAGTGCACCAGGTGACAGTGCCTATGGCTACACCTTC
CSAPGDSAYGYTF
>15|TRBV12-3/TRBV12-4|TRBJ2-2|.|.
TGTGCCGGCAGGGGAGGCGGGACTCTCACCGGGGAGCTGTTTTTT
CAGRGGGTLTGELFF
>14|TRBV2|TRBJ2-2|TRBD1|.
TGTGCCAGCATCCGGGACAGGGGACCCGGGGAGCTGTTTTTT
CASIRDRGPGELFF
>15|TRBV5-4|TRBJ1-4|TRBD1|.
TGTGCCAGCAGCTTAAACAGGGGAGCGGATGAAAAACTGTTTTTT
CASSLNRGADEKLFF
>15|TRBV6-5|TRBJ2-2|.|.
TGTGCCAGCAGAAAAATTACGGGGGCCTACGGGGAGCTGTTTTTT
CASRKITGAYGELFF
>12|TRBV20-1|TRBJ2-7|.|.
TGCAGTGCTAGAGAATTTAGTCACGAGCAGTACTTC
CSAREFSHEQYF
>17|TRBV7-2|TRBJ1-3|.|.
TGTGCCAGCAGCTCGGACAAATATAGATTCTCTGGAAACACCATATATTTT
CASSSDKYRFSGNTIYF
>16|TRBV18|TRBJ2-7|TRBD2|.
TGTGCCAGCTCACCACGACTAGCGGGAGAAGCTTCCGAGCAGTACTTC
CASSPRLAGEASEQYF
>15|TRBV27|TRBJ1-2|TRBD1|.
TGTGCCAGCAGGATAAAACAGGGGTCCCCCTATGGCTACACCTTC
CASRIKQGSPYGYTF
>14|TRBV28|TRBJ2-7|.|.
TGTGCCAGCATCGGATTAACTAGCTCCTACGAGCAGTACTTC
CASIGLTSSYEQYF
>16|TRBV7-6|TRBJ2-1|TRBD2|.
TGTGCCAACAGCTTAGCGGGGGTAGCGGATGACAATGAGCAGTTCTTC
CANSLAGVADDNEQFF
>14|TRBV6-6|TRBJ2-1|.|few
TGTGCCAGCAGAAAGGAGCGGGCCTACAATGAGCAGTTCTTC
CASRKERAYNEQFF
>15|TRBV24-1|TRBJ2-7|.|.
TGTGCCACCAGTGCGGACACCCTTACCTACAATGAGCAGTACTTC
CATSADTLTYNEQYF
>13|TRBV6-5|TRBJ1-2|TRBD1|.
TGTGCCAGCAGTTACGCCGAAGGACAGGGTTACACCTTC
CASSYAEGQGYTF
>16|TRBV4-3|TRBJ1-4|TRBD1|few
TGCGCCAGCAGCCAAGGACAGGGGGAGGCTAATGAAAAACTGTTTTTT
CASSQGQGEANEKLFF
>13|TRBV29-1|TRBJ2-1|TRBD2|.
TGCAGCGTTCGTAGCGGGGGTACACGGGAGCAGTTCTTC
CSVRSGGTREQFF
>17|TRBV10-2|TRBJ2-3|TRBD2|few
TGCGCCAGCAGCAGGACTAGCGGGGGCCCAAACACAGATACGCAGTATTTT
CASSRTSGGPNTDTQYF
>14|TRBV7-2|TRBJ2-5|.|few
TGTGCCAGCAGCTTGGTGGGACATCAAGAGACCCAGTACTTC
CASSLVGHQETQYF
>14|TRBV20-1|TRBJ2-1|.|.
TGCAGTGCTAGAGATACAGCGTACCAAGAGACCCAGTTCTTC
CSARDTAYQETQFF
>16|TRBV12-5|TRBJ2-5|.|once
TGTGCTAGTGGTTCGGTACTCGCCGAGTACCAAGAGACCCAGTACTTC
CASGSVLAEYQETQYF
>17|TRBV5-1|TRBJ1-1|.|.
TGCGCCAGCAGCTTGGTACCTTTTCGGGGATCTGAGACTGAAGCTTTCTTT
CASSLVPFRGSETEAFF
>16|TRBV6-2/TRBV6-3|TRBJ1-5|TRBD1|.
TGTGCCAGCAGTTACCCGGGAGGGGGCTATGGGCAGCCCCAGCATTTT
CASSYPGGGYGQPQHF
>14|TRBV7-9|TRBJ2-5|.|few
TGTGCCAGCAGCTTAGTTTCCAGACAAGAGACCCAGTACTTC
CASSLVSRQETQYF
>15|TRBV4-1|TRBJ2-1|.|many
TGCGCCAGCAGCCAAGAGGTGGCAGCCTACAATGAGCAGTTCTTC
CASSQEVAAYNEQFF
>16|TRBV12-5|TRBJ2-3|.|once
TGTGCTAGTGCCACGGGCCTCACGACGGGCACAGATGCGCAGTATTTT
CASATGLTTGTDAQYF
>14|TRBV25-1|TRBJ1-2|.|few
TGTGCCAGCAGTCCGCGAGAAAAGGACTATGGCTACACCTTC
CASSPREKDYGYTF
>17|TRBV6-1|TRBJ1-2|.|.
TGTGCCAGCAGTGAAGCGCGGGCCTCCCAACTAGCCTATGGCTACACCTTC
CASSEARASQLAYGYTF
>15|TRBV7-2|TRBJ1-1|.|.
TGTGCCAGCAGCTCCCGCGAACAAGCCTGGGCTGAAGCTTTCTTT
CASSSREQAWAEAFF
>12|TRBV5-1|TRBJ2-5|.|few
TGCGCCAGCAGCGTCATTCAAGAGACCCAGTACTTC
CASSVIQETQYF
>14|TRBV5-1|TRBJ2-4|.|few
TGCGCCAGCAGCCCTGTGAGCGAGGGATACATTCAGTACTTC
CASSPVSEGYIQYF
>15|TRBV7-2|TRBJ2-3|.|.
TGTGCCAGCAGCTTAGTGGCACTGGCGACAGATACGCAGTATTTT
CASSLVALATDTQYF
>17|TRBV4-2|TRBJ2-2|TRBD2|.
TGTGCCAGCAGCCAATTTTCTGAACGGGGGGGCTCCGGGGAGCTGTTTTTT
CASSQFSERGGSGELFF
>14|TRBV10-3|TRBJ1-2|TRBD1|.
TGTGCCATGAGGGGGACAGACACTAACTATGGCTACACCTTC
CAMRGTDTNYGYTF
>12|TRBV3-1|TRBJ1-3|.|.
TGTGCCAGCAGCCAAGATCCCAACACCATATATTTT
CASSQDPNTIYF
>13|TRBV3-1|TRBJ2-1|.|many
TGTGCCAGCAGCCAAGAAATTTGGCATGAGCAGTTCTTC
CASSQEIWHEQFF
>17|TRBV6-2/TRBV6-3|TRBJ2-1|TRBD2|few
TGTGCCACAGAGGGACTAGCGGGCGACCTGGGGGAAAATGAGCAGTTCTTC
CATEGLAGDLGENEQFF
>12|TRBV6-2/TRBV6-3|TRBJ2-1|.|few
TGTGCCAGCAGTTACTCTGACCGCCAGCAGTTCTTC
CASSYSDRQQFF
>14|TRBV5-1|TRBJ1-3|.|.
TGCGCCAGCAGCTTGGACGGGACGCGAAACACCATATATTTT
CASSLDGTRNTIYF
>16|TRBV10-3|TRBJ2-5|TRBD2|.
TGTGCCATCAGCGAAGTCGATCGAGAGGGACTAGGGACCCAGTACTTC
CAISEVDREGLGTQYF
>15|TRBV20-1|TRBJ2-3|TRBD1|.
TGCAGTGCTAGAGATAGCCGGGACAGCGGAGATACGCGGTATTTT
CSARDSRDSGDTRYF
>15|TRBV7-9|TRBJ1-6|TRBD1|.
TGTGCCAGCAGCTCTACAGGGGATGGGAATTCACCCCTCCACTTT
CASSSTGDGNSPLHF
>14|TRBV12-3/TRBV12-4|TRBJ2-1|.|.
TGTGCCAGCTTTGGGGGGGCAGGTTACAATGAGCAGTTCTTC
CASFGGAGYNEQFF
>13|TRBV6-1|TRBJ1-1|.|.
TGTGCCAGCAGTGAATTTTCGGTAACTGAAGCTTTCTTT
CASSEFSVTEAFF
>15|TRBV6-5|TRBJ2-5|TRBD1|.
TGTGCCAGCAGCCCGAAGACAGGGGGCTCCGAGACCCAGTACTTC
CASSPKTGGSETQYF
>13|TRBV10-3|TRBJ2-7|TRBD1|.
TGTGCCATCTTGGGACAGGGAAAGGACGAGCAGTACTTC
CAILGQGKDEQYF
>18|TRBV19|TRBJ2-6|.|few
TGTGCCAGTAGTATTTATGGGGGCCCGAGCTCTGGGGCCAACGTCCTGACTTTC
CASSIYGGPSSGANVLTF
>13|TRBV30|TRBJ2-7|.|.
TGTGCCTGGACAGGAGAACCTTACTACGAGCAGTACTTC
CAWTGEPYYEQYF